This TCR beta chain is drawn from a study of radiotherapy plus CTLA-4 blockade in lung cancer. Across the whole study: Objective responses were documented in about 18% of patients, with disease control in about 29%.

The germline gives CDR1 SGHRS, CDR2 YFSETQ. The ends lost 0 bases at V and 13 bases at J; junction bases unmatched: 9. CDR3 length: 14 amino acids. TCRdb's table, derived via immunoSEQ multiplex PCR, lists solely in-frame clones and lacks some. The sample shows about 83,000 clones, around 76% of them seen only once. V and J are TRBV5-1 and TRBJ1-3, with TRBD1 matching 8 bases. The sequence was obtained from a human donor with non-small cell lung cancer who had a partial response to radiotherapy plus ipilimumab. Some clones in this sample may be carry-over from other donors' samples. Sequenced material: peripheral blood, taken from a patient treated with radiotherapy plus ipilimumab. CDR3 nucleotides: TGCGCCAGCAGCTTGGAAGGCAGGACAGGGTCAATATATTTT. Protein sequence: CASSLEGRTGSIYF.